These 28 T cell receptor beta chains came from one sample sequenced in a study of human T cells and chemical hapten exposure. Each CDR3 protein is one row after TCRdb ran MiXCR on the RACE reads. The top ten hold about 2.2% of the sample, which has about 360,000 distinct CDR3 sequences, more than 4.5% seen once. The time point here: patch test 1, 2 weeks after DPC sensitization. The treatment denotes: therapeutic diphenylcyclopropenone sensitization with weekly scalp DPC. The sample here was whole blood, taken in connection with sensitization to the hapten diphenylcyclopropenone (DPC). These receptor sequences come from a woman in her forties or fifties with alopecia areata. Some clones in this sample may be carry-over from other donors' samples.

This clonotype was observed a handful of times. The V gene is TRBV7-2, the J gene TRBJ2-2; D is uncertain. Germline CDR1 and CDR2: SGHTA and FQGNSA. CDR3 length equals 13 residues. Trimming pared 5 bases from V and 5 bases from J, leaving 9 bases between. The CDR3 is CASSALWTGELFF. The CDR3 DNA reads as TGTGCCAGCAGCGCCTTATGGACCGGGGAGCTGTTTTTT.

This clonotype was picked up many times. V usage is TRBV10-3 and J usage is TRBJ2-5, with unresolved D. Germline V gene sequence: CDR1 ENHRY, CDR2 SYGVKD. Trimming shortened V by 0 bases and J by 1 base, and 9 bases separated the two germline ends. The CDR3 contains 15 residues. For the CDR3, the DNA is TGTGCCATCAGTGAGTCTGAGGCGCCCCAAGAGACCCAGTACTTC. Translated, it gives CAISESEAPQETQYF.

This clonotype showed up many times. The CDR3 reads CASSLVGSNQPQHF. Here the CDR3 DNA reads TGTGCCAGCAGCTTAGTTGGGAGCAATCAGCCCCAGCATTTT. The rearrangement links TRBV7-2 to TRBJ1-5; D gene unclear. Germline CDR1 is SGHTA and CDR2 is FQGNSA. The CDR3 has 14 amino acids. Trimming left V 1 base short and J 1 base short, with 5 bases between.

This chain uses TRBV7-2 with TRBJ2-2; 8 bases are a match to TRBD1. This CDR3 region has 16 residues. Germline CDR1 and CDR2: SGHTA and FQGNSA. J lost 6 bases, V lost 5 bases, and 11 bases had no gene match. CDR3 amino acids: CASSPRAGGTAGELFF. The CDR3 DNA follows: TGTGCCAGCAGCCCGAGGGCAGGGGGCACAGCCGGGGAGCTGTTTTTT.

The chain uses TRBV5-1 and TRBJ2-7; TRBD1 matches at 7 bases. The CDR3 consists of 15 residues. Trimming removed 4 bases from V and 6 bases from J; junction bases left unmatched: 13. CDR1 and CDR2 (germline): SGHRS, YFSETQ. In nucleotides, the CDR3 is TGCGCCAGCAGCCCGGTGACAGGGCTTGGTGCCGAGCAGTACTTC. Its translation: CASSPVTGLGAEQYF.

As for this clonotype: A much larger clonotype is one base distant, so this may be a read error. The chain couples TRBV24-1 to TRBJ2-3; no firm D call. V was shortened by 6 bases and J by 3 bases, with 15 bases between the two germline ends. The CDR3 extends over 15 amino acids. Germline CDR1 is KGHDR and CDR2 is SFDVKD. The CDR3: CATSTRKTLTDTQYF. CDR3 bases: TGTGCCACCAGTACCCGAAAGACCCTTACAGATACGCAGTATTTT.

In its sample, this clonotype was seen many times. The V and J genes are TRBV7-3 and TRBJ2-2, with D tentatively TRBD2 (5 bases). This CDR3 region has 16 residues. Germline V gene data show CDR1 as SGHTA and CDR2 as FQGTGA. The V gene lost 5 bases and the J gene lost 1 base, with 14 bases spanning the gap. CDR3: CASSPRPRGNTGELFF. In DNA, the CDR3 is TGTGCCAGCAGCCCCAGGCCCCGGGGGAACACCGGGGAGCTGTTTTTT.

This clonotype was counted at least ten times. V gene TRBV5-1 combines with J gene TRBJ1-5, with 8 nucleotides matching TRBD1. The CDR3 contains 15 residues. CDR1 is SGHRS and CDR2 is YFSETQ in the germline V gene. V was pared by 4 bases and J by 5 bases, with 8 bases of the junction left unmatched. Written as DNA, the CDR3 is TGCGCCAGCAGCCCCCAGGGGGCGAGGGATCAGCCCCAGCATTTT. Amino acid sequence: CASSPQGARDQPQHF.

In its sample, this clonotype was seen many times. In DNA form, the CDR3 reads TGTGCCACCAGCGGCGGGGAGGGGGACGAGCAGTACTTC. It specifies CATSGGEGDEQYF. The chain recombines TRBV15 with TRBJ2-7; a possible D gene is TRBD2 (7 bases). Between the trimmed V and J ends, which lost 5 bases and 5 bases, there was a span of 13 bases. Germline lookup yields CDR1 LNHNV and CDR2 YYDKDF (reference sequence). CDR3 size: 13 residues. Supplemented by reference TRBV15 and TRBJ2-7, the full variable domain reads DAMVIQNPRYQVTQFGKPVTLSCSQTLNHNVMYWYQQKSSQAPKLLFHYYDKDFNNEADTPDNFQSRRPNTSFCFLDIRSPGLGDTAMYLCATSGGEGDEQYFGPGTRLTVT.

This clonotype was picked up a small number of times. The gene calls are TRBV12-3 or TRBV12-4 and TRBJ1-1, with a possible D match to TRBD1 (5 bases). With 7 bases removed from V and 10 bases from J, the gap between germline ends came to 13 bases. This CDR3 has 11 amino acids. The CDR3 here is CASTEVRGAFF. The CDR3 DNA sequence: TGTGCCAGCACCGAGGTGAGGGGAGCTTTCTTT.

This clonotype has ten or more counts. This chain uses TRBV7-6 with TRBJ1-2; D perhaps matches TRBD1 (5 bases). Looked up from germline, CDR1 is SGHVS and CDR2 is FNYEAQ. The CDR3 contains 14 residues. The V end was cut by 6 bases, the J end by 2 bases, with 13 bases between. CDR3 amino acids: CASSPGTVNYGYTF. As DNA, the CDR3 is TGTGCCAGCAGTCCCGGGACGGTCAACTATGGCTACACCTTC.

This clonotype has just a few counts. The chain links TRBV3-1 to TRBJ1-3, with unresolved D. The length of the CDR3 is 15 residues. V shed 4 bases and J shed 0 bases, with 10 bases lying between them. The germline gives CDR1 LGHDT, CDR2 YNNKEL (reference sequence). CDR3 amino acids: CASSPRGSSGNTIYF. DNA of the CDR3: TGTGCCAGCAGCCCCCGAGGCAGCTCTGGAAACACCATATATTTT.

The table lists this clonotype with many counts. The chain links TRBV24-1 to TRBJ2-3, with 12 bases matching TRBD1. Trimming removed 4 bases from V and 5 bases from J; junction bases left unmatched: 6. The length of the CDR3 is 16 residues. CDR1 and CDR2 from the germline V gene are KGHDR and SFDVKD. CDR3 loop: CATSDSGTGGGDTQYF. DNA of the CDR3: TGTGCCACCAGTGACTCCGGGACAGGGGGCGGAGATACGCAGTATTTT.

The chain is built from TRBV20-1 and TRBJ2-5; 8 positions match TRBD2. V lost 5 bases to trimming and J lost 5 bases; unmatched junction nucleotides: 7. Germline V gene data show CDR1 as DFQATT and CDR2 as SNEGSKA (reference sequence). This CDR3 spans 13 amino acids. Here the CDR3 DNA reads TGCAGTGCTTTACGGGAGGGCCGGGAGACCCAGTACTTC. It translates to CSALREGRETQYF.

The table lists this clonotype with many counts. This sequence joins TRBV28 and TRBJ2-5; D remains ambiguous. Trimming stripped 6 bases from V and 1 base from J, with 15 bases between. Germline assignment: CDR1 MDHEN and CDR2 SYDVKM. The CDR3 runs 15 residues. The CDR3 DNA follows: TGTGCCAGCAGATCCTCGATGCGGACCCAAGAGACCCAGTACTTC. Translated, it gives CASRSSMRTQETQYF.

The V gene is TRBV12-3 or TRBV12-4, the J gene TRBJ2-7, with 7 bases fitting TRBD2. After removal of 5 bases from V and 4 bases from J, the junction contained 11 bases not matched to a gene. The CDR3 extends over 15 amino acids. For the CDR3, the DNA is TGTGCCAGCAGTCTCACGGGACTACAATCTTACGAGCAGTACTTC. Its protein is CASSLTGLQSYEQYF.

This clonotype was found many times. CDR3 residues: CASSGMNTGELFF. In nucleotides, the CDR3 is TGTGCCAGCAGCGGTATGAACACCGGGGAGCTGTTTTTT. The chain employs TRBV28 and TRBJ2-2, with no clear D. The CDR3 totals 13 residues. The ends were cut back, 6 bases at V and 1 base at J, with 6 bases in the middle. From germline, CDR1 is MDHEN and CDR2 SYDVKM.

This chain uses TRBV7-3 with TRBJ1-4; 9 nucleotides agree with TRBD1. Germline assignment: CDR1 SGHTA and CDR2 FQGTGA. J lost 7 bases, V lost 3 bases, and 6 bases had no gene match. The CDR3 contains 15 residues. The CDR3 here is CASSLGDRDSEKLFF. The CDR3 DNA reads TGTGCCAGCAGCTTGGGGGACAGGGATAGTGAAAAACTGTTTTTT.

This clonotype was counted many times. The chain links TRBV27 to TRBJ1-5, with 8 bases that match TRBD1. There are 12 residues in the CDR3. Looked up from germline, CDR1 is MNHEY and CDR2 is SMNVEV (reference sequence). The V gene end was trimmed by 6 bases and the J gene end by 6 bases; junction bases not matched to a gene: 1. As DNA, the CDR3 is TGTGCCAGCAGGACAGGGGCTCAGCCCCAGCATTTT. Translating gives CASRTGAQPQHF.

This clonotype came up many times. The J gene is TRBJ1-5, the V gene TRBV13; D call uncertain. The CDR3 has 16 amino acids. Germline V gives CDR1 PRHDT, CDR2 FYEKMQ (reference sequence). V shed 0 bases and J shed 3 bases, with 12 bases lying between them. The CDR3 DNA sequence: TGTGCCAGCAGCTTAGGCCGGGTCGGCTACAATCAGCCCCAGCATTTT. Its protein product is CASSLGRVGYNQPQHF.

This clonotype was detected many times. The chain employs TRBV24-1 and TRBJ2-2; D perhaps matches TRBD2 (6 bases). V was clipped by 3 bases and J by 6 bases, with 10 bases between them. The CDR3 has 14 amino acids. Germline V gene lookup returns CDR1 KGHDR and CDR2 SFDVKD. In nucleotides, the CDR3 is TGTGCCACCAGTGATGTAGCGGTAGCCGGGGAGCTGTTTTTT. It codes for CATSDVAVAGELFF.

The chain joins TRBV29-1 to TRBJ2-3, with 8 bases matching TRBD2. CDR1 is SQVTM and CDR2 is ANQGSEA in the germline V gene. The length of the CDR3 is 16 residues. V gave up 1 base and J gave up 6 bases; unmatched junction bases: 12. The CDR3 DNA is TGCAGCGTTGAAGCAGCGGGACTAGTAGACGCCGATACGCAGTATTTT. This encodes CSVEAAGLVDADTQYF.

This sequence joins TRBV29-1 and TRBJ1-5, with D uncertain. The CDR3 has 17 residues. Germline V gene lookup returns CDR1 SQVTM and CDR2 ANQGSEA. Trimming pared 1 base from V and 5 bases from J, leaving 21 bases between. CDR3 residues: CSVEVSAGPFGDQPQHF. CDR3 nucleotides: TGCAGCGTTGAAGTATCGGCAGGTCCTTTTGGGGATCAGCCCCAGCATTTT. Full variable domain (rest looked up from reference TRBV29-1 and TRBJ1-5): SAVISQKPSRDICQRGTSLTIQCQVDSQVTMMFWYRQQPGQSLTLIATANQGSEATYESGFVIDKFPISRPNLTFSTLTVSNMSPEDSSIYLCSVEVSAGPFGDQPQHFGDGTRLSIL.

Many counts were recorded for this clonotype. The rearrangement joins TRBV13 to TRBJ2-7, with D uncertain. Germline CDR1 and CDR2: PRHDT and FYEKMQ (reference sequence). The CDR3 contains 14 residues. The ends were cut back, 5 bases at V and 2 bases at J, with 13 bases in the middle. In nucleotides, the CDR3 is TGTGCCAGCAGCCCCTCCGGCTTCACCTACGAGCAGTACTTC. Amino acids: CASSPSGFTYEQYF.

This clonotype was found a few times. The chain recombines TRBV7-9 with TRBJ2-7; D is ambiguous. Looked up from germline, CDR1 is SEHNR and CDR2 is FQNEAQ (reference sequence). Trimming pared 5 bases from V and 6 bases from J, leaving 11 bases between. CDR3 length: 12 residues. The CDR3 DNA is TGTGCCAGCAGCATTAAGGGTACCGAGCAGTACTTC. Its protein product is CASSIKGTEQYF.

As concerns this clonotype: Because the CDR3 is missing its conserved closing phenylalanine or tryptophan, this is likely a read error. The gene calls are TRBV5-8 and TRBJ1-5, with D unresolved. This CDR3 region has 13 residues. Germline lookup yields CDR1 SGHTS and CDR2 YDEGEE. V was trimmed by 0 bases and J by 4 bases, leaving 5 bases between them. The DNA of the CDR3 is TGTGCCAGCAGCTTGGGCAGTAATCAGCCCCAGCATTAT. The encoded protein is CASSLGSNQPQHY.

The table lists this clonotype with a few counts. The J gene is TRBJ2-5, the V gene TRBV11-2, with TRBD1 matching over 7 bases. The CDR3 contains 13 residues. The ends lost 8 bases at V and 3 bases at J; junction bases unmatched: 6. Germline V gene data show CDR1 as SGHAT and CDR2 as FQNNGV. The CDR3 nucleotides read TGTGCCAGCTCAGAGGGGGCTGAAGAGACCCAGTACTTC. Protein: CASSEGAEETQYF.

This clonotype was seen a few times. This chain joins TRBV2 and TRBJ2-3; 10 bases are shared with TRBD2. The germline V gene encodes CDR1 SNHLY and CDR2 FYNNEI. The CDR3 extends over 15 amino acids. The V segment lost 2 bases and the J segment 3 bases; nucleotides outside the gene matches: 2. The CDR3 reads CASSESGRGTDTQYF. CDR3 bases: TGTGCCAGCAGTGAAAGCGGGAGGGGGACAGATACGCAGTATTTT.